This TCR beta chain was captured in a study of PD-1 blockade in classical Hodgkin lymphoma. Only in-frame clones appear in the TCRdb table, and some are missing; sequencing was by immunoSEQ multiplex PCR. The sample holds approximately 14,000 clones, about 83% seen once. All patients experienced relapse after autologous stem cell transplantation, and brentuximab vedotin exposure was variable. V lost 6 bases to trimming and J lost 2 bases, with 8 bases between them. The CDR3 is 13 residues long. Per the germline V gene, CDR1 is SNHLY and CDR2 is FYNNEI. Here the sequenced sample was peripheral blood mononuclear cells (PBMCs), taken before the second cycle of nivolumab. The rearrangement links TRBV2 to TRBJ1-3, with D possibly TRBD1 on 5 matching bases. This receptor was obtained from a human donor with classical Hodgkin lymphoma. The CDR3 loop reads CASRRGTGNTIYF. CDR3 in DNA: TGTGCCAGCAGGCGGGGGACTGGAAACACCATATATTTT.